This TCR beta chain derives from a study of T cell responses to AZD1222 COVID-19 vaccine. Concerning this clone itself: Antigen: not known.

Pooling of second doses given at about 4 or about 12 weeks was done. The CDR3 runs 15 residues. Trimming pared 3 bases from V and 2 bases from J, leaving 12 bases between. CDR1 is LNHDA and CDR2 is SQIVND in the germline V gene (reference sequence). Study observations and caveats: As reported, nearly half of all spike-specific TCRs target variant regions that are unmutated.

Sequencing used immunoSEQ multiplex PCR; TCRdb keeps in-frame clones, though not all of them. The table lists about 94,000 clones, 85% of them singletons, with about 4.5% in the top ten. V gene TRBV19 combines with J gene TRBJ2-3; D ambiguous. The source material was peripheral blood, sampled 28 days after the second AZD1222 dose. The receptor comes from an adult who received the AZD1222 COVID-19 vaccine. The CDR3 DNA follows: TGTGCCAGTAGTATGTCAGGACCCCCCACAGATACGCAGTATTTT. Translated, it gives CASSMSGPPTDTQYF.